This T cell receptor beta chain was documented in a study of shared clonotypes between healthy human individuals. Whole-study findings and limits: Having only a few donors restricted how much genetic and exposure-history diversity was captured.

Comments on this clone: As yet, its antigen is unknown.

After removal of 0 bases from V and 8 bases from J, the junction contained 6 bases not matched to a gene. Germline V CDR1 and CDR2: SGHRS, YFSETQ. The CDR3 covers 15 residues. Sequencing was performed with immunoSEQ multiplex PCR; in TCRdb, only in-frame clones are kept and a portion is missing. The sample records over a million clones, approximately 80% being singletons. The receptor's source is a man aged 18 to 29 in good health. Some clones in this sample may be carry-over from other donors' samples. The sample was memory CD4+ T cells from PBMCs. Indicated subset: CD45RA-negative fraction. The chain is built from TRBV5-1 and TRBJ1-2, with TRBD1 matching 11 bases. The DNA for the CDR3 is TGCGCCAGCAGCTTGGTCCCGGGACAGGGGGAAGGCTACACCTTC. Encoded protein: CASSLVPGQGEGYTF.